This entry lists 15 T cell receptor beta chains sequenced from one sample in a study of pediatric ulcerative colitis. TCRdb's copy holds only in-frame clones and misses some; the assay was immunoSEQ multiplex PCR. The table includes around 20,000 clones, roughly 74% detected once. The rectum was sampled with one to two pinch biopsies at colonoscopy. The material sequenced was gut tissue. Receptors were obtained from a boy between 10 and 17 years old with moderate ulcerative colitis.

V gene TRBV5-6 combines with J gene TRBJ1-1, with no clear D. Trimming left V 1 base short and J 1 base short, with 14 bases between. CDR3 length: 16 amino acids. Germline V gives CDR1 SGHDT, CDR2 YYEEEE. CDR3 sequence reads: CASSLIGRVGNTEAFF. The CDR3 DNA follows: TGTGCCAGCAGCTTGATCGGTAGGGTGGGGAACACTGAAGCTTTCTTT.

This chain connects TRBV6-6 to TRBJ1-5, with a tentative D call TRBD1 (6 bases). V was trimmed by 6 bases and J by 7 bases, leaving 13 bases between them. The CDR3 has 13 amino acids. CDR1 is MNHNY and CDR2 is SVGAGI in the germline V gene (reference sequence). CDR3 sequence: CASSFMGAQPQHF. DNA of the CDR3: TGTGCCAGCAGCTTCATGGGGGCCCAGCCCCAGCATTTT.

The V and J genes are TRBV5-1 and TRBJ2-5; D is perhaps TRBD1 (5 bases). The CDR3 loop spans 15 amino acids. Trimming removed 4 bases from V and 4 bases from J, with 17 bases in between. Germline values: CDR1 SGHRS, CDR2 YFSETQ. The CDR3: CASSPSRETGETQYF. The DNA of the CDR3 is TGCGCCAGCAGCCCATCCAGGGAAACGGGAGAGACCCAGTACTTC.

This clone has a handful of counts. The chain has TRBV18 and TRBJ1-4; D remains ambiguous. This CDR3 comprises 12 residues. Germline assignment: CDR1 KGHSH and CDR2 LQKENI. The germline V and J ends were trimmed by 8 bases and 8 bases, with 12 bases remaining between them. For the CDR3, the DNA is TGTGCCAGCGCCCGGCAAGACGAAAAACTGTTTTTT. As protein: CASARQDEKLFF.

The rearrangement links TRBV14 to TRBJ2-7, with D perhaps matching TRBD2 (5 bases). This CDR3 comprises 14 residues. Germline CDR1 is SGHDN and CDR2 is FVKESK. V was clipped by 0 bases and J by 3 bases, with 9 bases between them. In nucleotides, the CDR3 is TGTGCCAGCAGCCAAGATAGTCGGGGCTACGAGCAGTACTTC. Translation gives CASSQDSRGYEQYF.

The rearrangement joins TRBV12-5 to TRBJ2-1; weak D call: TRBD1 (5 bases). V was pared by 4 bases and J by 5 bases, with 12 bases between. Germline V gene data show CDR1 as LGHNT and CDR2 as FRNRAP. This CDR3 has 14 residues. The chain's CDR3 is CASGSMTVDNEQFF. The CDR3 region has the DNA TGTGCTAGTGGTTCGATGACAGTAGACAATGAGCAGTTCTTC.

The J gene is TRBJ1-3, the V gene TRBV9; tentatively, D is TRBD1 (6 bases). Trimming left V 4 bases short and J 2 bases short, with 13 bases between. This CDR3 spans 15 amino acids. The germline gives CDR1 SGDLS, CDR2 YYNGEE. The CDR3, as DNA: TGTGCCAGCAGCCTCGAGGGGGTTGCTGGAAACACCATATATTTT. It yields the protein CASSLEGVAGNTIYF.

The sample holds one count of this clone. The V gene is TRBV5-8, the J gene TRBJ2-7; perhaps D is TRBD1 or TRBD2 (5 bases each). The CDR3 covers 15 residues. CDR1 is SGHTS and CDR2 is YDEGEE in the germline V gene. Between the trimmed V and J ends, which lost 4 bases and 1 base, there was a span of 15 bases. DNA of the CDR3: TGTGCCAGCAGCCCTCGAGGGGTACGATCCTACGAGCAGTACTTC. This codes for CASSPRGVRSYEQYF. Combining the CDR3 with reference TRBV5-8 and TRBJ2-7 gives the whole variable domain EAGVTQSPTHLIKTRGQQATLRCSPISGHTSVYWYQQALGLGLQFLLWYDEGEERNRGNFPPRFSGRQFPNYSSELNVNALELEDSALYLCASSPRGVRSYEQYFGPGTRLTVT.

In its sample, this clone was seen once. The chain recombines TRBV7-7 with TRBJ2-2, with D perhaps matching TRBD1 (6 bases). The CDR3 contains 16 residues. V lost 5 bases, J lost 2 bases, and 15 bases lay in between. Germline-derived CDR1 and CDR2 are SSHAT and FNYEAQ (reference sequence). The CDR3 DNA sequence: TGTGCCAGCAGCAACCACAGGGTTGGAAACACCGGGGAGCTGTTTTTT. Encoded protein: CASSNHRVGNTGELFF.

The J gene is TRBJ2-7, the V gene TRBV5-6, with 15 bases aligning to TRBD2. Trimming at V came to 0 bases and at J to 3 bases, leaving 7 bases not matched to a gene. This CDR3 has 18 amino acids. Germline CDR1 reads SGHDT; CDR2 reads YYEEEE. CDR3 loop: CASSLEWTSGRALYEQYF. The CDR3 bases are TGTGCCAGCAGCTTGGAGTGGACTAGCGGGAGGGCCCTCTACGAGCAGTACTTC.

This clone has only one observation. The chain links TRBV4-1 to TRBJ1-4; D may be TRBD1 (5 bases). V was trimmed by 1 base and J by 10 bases, leaving 10 bases between them. CDR3 length: 13 residues. Germline V gene sequence: CDR1 MGHRA, CDR2 YSYEKL. The CDR3 nucleotides are TGCGCCAGCAGCCAAGTGCAGGGAGTAAAACTGTTTTTT. Residues: CASSQVQGVKLFF.

This chain uses TRBV9 with TRBJ2-1; no clear D. The CDR3 runs 15 residues. Per the germline V gene, CDR1 is SGDLS and CDR2 is YYNGEE. V shed 0 bases and J shed 9 bases, with 16 bases lying between them. CDR3 protein: CASSVGNRRLIEQFF. Written as DNA, the CDR3 is TGTGCCAGCAGCGTAGGAAATAGAAGGTTGATTGAGCAGTTCTTC.

V and J are TRBV5-5 and TRBJ2-1; D is ambiguous. In germline, CDR1 is SGHKS, CDR2 YYEKEE (reference sequence). This CDR3 spans 14 amino acids. V lost 4 bases and J 4 bases, leaving 12 bases between the germline ends. The CDR3: CASSRVLVYNEQFF. The CDR3 nucleotides are TGTGCCAGCAGCAGAGTCTTAGTGTACAATGAGCAGTTCTTC.

This chain uses TRBV30 with TRBJ2-7, with 7 bases matching TRBD2. Germline V gene sequence: CDR1 GTSNPN, CDR2 SVGIG (reference sequence). The CDR3 runs to 12 residues. CDR3 sequence reads: CGWGRGRGEQYF. CDR3 DNA sequence: TGTGGATGGGGGAGGGGCCGGGGCGAGCAGTACTTC.

The gene calls are TRBV27 and TRBJ2-3; TRBD1 matches 8 bases. V shed 3 bases and J 2 bases; nucleotides not matched to a gene: 1. Germline values: CDR1 MNHEY, CDR2 SMNVEV (reference sequence). The CDR3 sequence is 14 residues long. The CDR3 here is CASSFRGLTDTQYF. For the CDR3, the DNA is TGTGCCAGCAGTTTCAGGGGGCTCACAGATACGCAGTATTTT.